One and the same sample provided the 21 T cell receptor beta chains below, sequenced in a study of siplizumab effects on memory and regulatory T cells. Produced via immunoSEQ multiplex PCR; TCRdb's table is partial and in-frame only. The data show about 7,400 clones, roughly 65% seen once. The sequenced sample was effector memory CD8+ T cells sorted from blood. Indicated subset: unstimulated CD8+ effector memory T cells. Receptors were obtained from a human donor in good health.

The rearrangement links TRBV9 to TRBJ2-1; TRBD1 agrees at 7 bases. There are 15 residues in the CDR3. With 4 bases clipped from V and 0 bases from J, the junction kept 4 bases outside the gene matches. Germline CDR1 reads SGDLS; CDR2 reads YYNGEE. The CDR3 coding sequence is TGTGCCAGCAGCTTACAGGGGAACTCCTACAATGAGCAGTTCTTC. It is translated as CASSLQGNSYNEQFF.

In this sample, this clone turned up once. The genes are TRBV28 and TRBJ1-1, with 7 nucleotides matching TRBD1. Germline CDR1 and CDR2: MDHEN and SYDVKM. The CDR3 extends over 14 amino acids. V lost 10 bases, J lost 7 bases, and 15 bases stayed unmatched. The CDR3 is CATQFLTGNDEAFF. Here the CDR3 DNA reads TGTGCCACTCAGTTTCTGACAGGGAATGATGAAGCTTTCTTT.

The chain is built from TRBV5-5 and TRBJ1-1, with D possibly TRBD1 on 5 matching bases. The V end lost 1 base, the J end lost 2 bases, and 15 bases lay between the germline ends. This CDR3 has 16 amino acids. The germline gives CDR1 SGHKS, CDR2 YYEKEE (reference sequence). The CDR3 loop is CASSLTSRRDNTEAFF. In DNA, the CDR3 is TGTGCCAGCAGCTTGACCTCTCGCAGGGATAACACTGAAGCTTTCTTT.

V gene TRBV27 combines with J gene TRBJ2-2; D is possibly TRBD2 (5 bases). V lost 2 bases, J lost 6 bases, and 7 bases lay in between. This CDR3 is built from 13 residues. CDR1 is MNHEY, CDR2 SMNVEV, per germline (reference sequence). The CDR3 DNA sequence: TGTGCCAGCAGTTTAACGAGGGCCGGGGAGCTGTTTTTT. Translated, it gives CASSLTRAGELFF.

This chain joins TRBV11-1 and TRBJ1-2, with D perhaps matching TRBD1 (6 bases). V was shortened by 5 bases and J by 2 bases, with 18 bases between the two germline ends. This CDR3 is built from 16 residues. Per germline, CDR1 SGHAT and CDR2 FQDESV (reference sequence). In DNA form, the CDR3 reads TGTGCCAGCAGCCCGAGTCGGGGGCATCTCAACTATGGCTACACCTTC. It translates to CASSPSRGHLNYGYTF.

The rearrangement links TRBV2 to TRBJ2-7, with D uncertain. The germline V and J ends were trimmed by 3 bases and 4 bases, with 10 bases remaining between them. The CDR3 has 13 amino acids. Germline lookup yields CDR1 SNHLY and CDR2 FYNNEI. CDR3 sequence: CASSEGRRYEQYF. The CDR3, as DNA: TGTGCCAGCAGTGAGGGCAGAAGGTACGAGCAGTACTTC.

The CDR3 is CAWSARGTVQETQYF. The CDR3 DNA is TGTGCCTGGAGTGCCCGAGGGACTGTCCAAGAGACCCAGTACTTC. This rearrangement joins TRBV30 to TRBJ2-5; D perhaps matches TRBD2 (6 bases). Germline-derived CDR1 and CDR2 are GTSNPN and SVGIG (reference sequence). The CDR3 is 15 amino acids. V shed 1 base and J shed 1 base, with 13 bases lying between them.

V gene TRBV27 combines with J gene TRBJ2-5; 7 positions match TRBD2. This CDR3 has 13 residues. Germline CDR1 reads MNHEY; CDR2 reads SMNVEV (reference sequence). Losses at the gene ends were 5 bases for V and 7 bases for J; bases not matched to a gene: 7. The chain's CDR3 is CASSTSWEGTQYF. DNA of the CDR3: TGTGCCAGCAGTACGTCCTGGGAGGGGACCCAGTACTTC.

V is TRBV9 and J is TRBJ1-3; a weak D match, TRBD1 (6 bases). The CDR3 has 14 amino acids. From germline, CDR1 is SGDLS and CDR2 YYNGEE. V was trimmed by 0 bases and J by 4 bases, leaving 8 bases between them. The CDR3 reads CASSVGQEGNTIYF. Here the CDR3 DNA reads TGTGCCAGCAGCGTAGGACAGGAAGGAAACACCATATATTTT.

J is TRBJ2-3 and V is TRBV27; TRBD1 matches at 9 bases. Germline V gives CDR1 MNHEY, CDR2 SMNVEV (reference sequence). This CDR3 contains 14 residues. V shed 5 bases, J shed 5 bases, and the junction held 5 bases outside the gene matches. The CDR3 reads CASSHRGRVDTQYF. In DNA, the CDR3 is TGTGCCAGCAGTCACAGGGGGCGGGTAGATACGCAGTATTTT.

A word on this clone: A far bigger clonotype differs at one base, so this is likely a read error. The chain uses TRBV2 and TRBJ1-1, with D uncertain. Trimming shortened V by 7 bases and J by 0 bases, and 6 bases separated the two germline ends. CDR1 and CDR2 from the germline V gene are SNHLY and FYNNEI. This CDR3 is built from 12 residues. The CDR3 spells CASKGVNTEAFF. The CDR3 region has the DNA TGTGCCAGCAAGGGAGTGAACACTGAAGCTTTCTTT.

CDR3 in amino acids: CASSGAFSPLEQYF. The CDR3 nucleotides read TGTGCCAGCAGCGGGGCATTCAGTCCTTTGGAGCAGTACTTC. V gene TRBV27 combines with J gene TRBJ2-7, with D perhaps TRBD1 or TRBD2 (5 bases each). Germline assignment: CDR1 MNHEY and CDR2 SMNVEV (reference sequence). V lost 6 bases and J 7 bases, leaving 19 bases between the germline ends. The CDR3 is 14 amino acids.

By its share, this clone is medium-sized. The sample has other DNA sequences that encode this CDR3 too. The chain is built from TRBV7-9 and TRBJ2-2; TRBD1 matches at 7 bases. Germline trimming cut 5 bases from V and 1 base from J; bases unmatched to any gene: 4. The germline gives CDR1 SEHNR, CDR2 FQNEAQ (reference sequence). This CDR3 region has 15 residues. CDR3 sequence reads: CASSPWTGNTGELFF. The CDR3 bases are TGTGCCAGCAGCCCGTGGACAGGGAACACCGGGGAGCTGTTTTTT.

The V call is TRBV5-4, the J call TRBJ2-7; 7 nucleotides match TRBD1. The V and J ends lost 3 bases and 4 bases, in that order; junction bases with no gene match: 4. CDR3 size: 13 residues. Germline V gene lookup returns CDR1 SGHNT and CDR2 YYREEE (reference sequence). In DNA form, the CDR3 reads TGTGCCAGCAGCTACGGGACAGAGTACGAGCAGTACTTC. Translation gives CASSYGTEYEQYF.

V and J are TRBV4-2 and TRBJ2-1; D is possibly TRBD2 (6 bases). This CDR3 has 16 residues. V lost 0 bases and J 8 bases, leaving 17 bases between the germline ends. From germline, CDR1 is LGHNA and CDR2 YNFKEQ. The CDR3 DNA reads TGTGCCAGCAGCCAAGAGAGGGCGGGGACGGGCGATGAGCAGTTCTTC. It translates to CASSQERAGTGDEQFF.

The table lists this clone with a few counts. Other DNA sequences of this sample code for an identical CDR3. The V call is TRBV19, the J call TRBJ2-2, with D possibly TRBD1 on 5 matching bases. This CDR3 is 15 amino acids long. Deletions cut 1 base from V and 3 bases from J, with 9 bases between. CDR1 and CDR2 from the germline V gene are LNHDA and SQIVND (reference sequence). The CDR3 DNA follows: TGTGCCAGTAGTATAGGGCAGGGCTACACCGGGGAGCTGTTTTTT. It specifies CASSIGQGYTGELFF.

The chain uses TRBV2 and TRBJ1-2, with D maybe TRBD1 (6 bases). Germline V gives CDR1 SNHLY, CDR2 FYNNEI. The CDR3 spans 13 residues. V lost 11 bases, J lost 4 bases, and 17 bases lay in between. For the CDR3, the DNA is TGTGCCGCGACCGAAGGGGGGGGCTATGGCTACACCTTC. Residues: CAATEGGGYGYTF.

The CDR3 sequence is CASSYSGPYNEQFF. The CDR3 nucleotides read TGTGCCAGTAGTTATAGCGGGCCTTACAATGAGCAGTTCTTC. V usage is TRBV19 and J usage is TRBJ2-1; 7 bases match TRBD2. The V gene's germline CDR1 is LNHDA and CDR2 SQIVND (reference sequence). This CDR3 contains 14 residues. The trim removed 5 bases at V and 4 bases at J, leaving 5 bases unmatched.

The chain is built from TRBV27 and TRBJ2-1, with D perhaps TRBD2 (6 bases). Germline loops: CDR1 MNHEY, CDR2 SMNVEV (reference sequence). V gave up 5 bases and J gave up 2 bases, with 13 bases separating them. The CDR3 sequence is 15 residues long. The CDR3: CASSRSGGAYNEQFF. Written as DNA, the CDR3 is TGTGCCAGCAGTAGGTCGGGCGGGGCCTACAATGAGCAGTTCTTC.

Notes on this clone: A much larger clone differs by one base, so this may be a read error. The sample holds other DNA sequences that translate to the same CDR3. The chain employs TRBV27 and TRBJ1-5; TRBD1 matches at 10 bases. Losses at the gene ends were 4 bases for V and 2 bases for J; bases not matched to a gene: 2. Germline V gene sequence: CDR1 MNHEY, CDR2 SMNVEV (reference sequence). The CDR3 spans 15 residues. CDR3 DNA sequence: TGTGCCAGCAGTTCCGGGACAGGGGGCAATCAGCCCCAGCATTTT. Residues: CASSSGTGGNQPQHF.

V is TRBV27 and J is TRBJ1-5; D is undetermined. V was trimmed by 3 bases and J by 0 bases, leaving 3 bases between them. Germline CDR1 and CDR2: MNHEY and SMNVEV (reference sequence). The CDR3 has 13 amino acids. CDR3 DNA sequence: TGTGCCAGCAGTTTTCTTAGCAATCAGCCCCAGCATTTT. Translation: CASSFLSNQPQHF.